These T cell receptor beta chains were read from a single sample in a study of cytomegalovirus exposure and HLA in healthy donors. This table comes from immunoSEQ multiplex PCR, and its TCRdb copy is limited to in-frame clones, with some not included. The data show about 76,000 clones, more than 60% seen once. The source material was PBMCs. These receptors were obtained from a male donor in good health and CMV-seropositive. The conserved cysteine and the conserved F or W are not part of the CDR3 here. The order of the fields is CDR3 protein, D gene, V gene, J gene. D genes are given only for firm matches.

CDR3aa: ASSPTSETQY; d_gene: -; v_gene: TRBV18; j_gene: TRBJ2-5
CDR3aa: ASSGTGGETQY; d_gene: TRBD1; v_gene: TRBV11-2; j_gene: TRBJ2-5
CDR3aa: ASRRDGTKGYT; d_gene: -; v_gene: TRBV6-5; j_gene: TRBJ1-2
CDR3aa: ASSLRTGALGRPGEKLF; d_gene: TRBD1; v_gene: TRBV5-4; j_gene: TRBJ1-4
CDR3aa: ASSVGGGAETQY; d_gene: -; v_gene: TRBV9; j_gene: TRBJ2-5
CDR3aa: ASSLSGGEAF; d_gene: -; v_gene: TRBV27; j_gene: TRBJ1-1
CDR3aa: ASSPMDQPQH; d_gene: -; v_gene: TRBV7-9; j_gene: TRBJ1-5
CDR3aa: ASRDEHRNNQPQH; d_gene: -; v_gene: TRBV28; j_gene: TRBJ1-5
CDR3aa: ASSLSQGQIYNEQF; d_gene: TRBD1; v_gene: TRBV4-3; j_gene: TRBJ2-1
CDR3aa: ASSSPGQGLYEQY; d_gene: TRBD1; v_gene: TRBV5-4; j_gene: TRBJ2-7
CDR3aa: ASSPAGGGTYEQY; d_gene: TRBD2; v_gene: TRBV6-5; j_gene: TRBJ2-7
CDR3aa: SVVGPSRVSYEQY; d_gene: -; v_gene: TRBV29-1; j_gene: TRBJ2-7
CDR3aa: ASSEDRLAGGELF; d_gene: TRBD2; v_gene: TRBV2; j_gene: TRBJ2-2
CDR3aa: ASRGLAGGYNEQF; d_gene: TRBD2; v_gene: TRBV2; j_gene: TRBJ2-1
CDR3aa: SVEDQLGLAGGPIETQY; d_gene: TRBD2; v_gene: TRBV29-1; j_gene: TRBJ2-5
CDR3aa: ASSLSPTETEQF; d_gene: -; v_gene: TRBV7-6; j_gene: TRBJ2-1
CDR3aa: ASSAGTSSDTQY; d_gene: TRBD2; v_gene: TRBV6-4; j_gene: TRBJ2-3
CDR3aa: ASSEPAGAPQY; d_gene: TRBD2; v_gene: TRBV10-2; j_gene: TRBJ2-5
CDR3aa: ASSLGTGGWNEQF; d_gene: TRBD1; v_gene: TRBV2; j_gene: TRBJ2-1
CDR3aa: ASSGGTGDSPLH; d_gene: -; v_gene: TRBV2; j_gene: TRBJ1-6
CDR3aa: ASSLPLTDSYEQY; d_gene: -; v_gene: TRBV7-3; j_gene: TRBJ2-7
CDR3aa: ASSPSGWAGELF; d_gene: TRBD2; v_gene: TRBV25-1; j_gene: TRBJ2-2
CDR3aa: ASSLTAGGRGEQF; d_gene: TRBD2; v_gene: TRBV7-3; j_gene: TRBJ2-1
CDR3aa: ASSPIFTDNEKLF; d_gene: -; v_gene: TRBV18; j_gene: TRBJ1-4
CDR3aa: ASSPDGAKNIQY; d_gene: -; v_gene: TRBV7-3; j_gene: TRBJ2-4
CDR3aa: ASSERGGGNQPQH; d_gene: -; v_gene: TRBV2; j_gene: TRBJ1-5
CDR3aa: ASSQERGGWMNTEAF; d_gene: -; v_gene: TRBV4-3; j_gene: TRBJ1-1
CDR3aa: ASSDGQADYEQY; d_gene: TRBD1; v_gene: TRBV6-4; j_gene: TRBJ2-7
CDR3aa: ASSLYGGQSYSPLH; d_gene: -; v_gene: TRBV7-3; j_gene: TRBJ1-6
CDR3aa: ASSLTPPGSGQETQY; d_gene: -; v_gene: TRBV5-1; j_gene: TRBJ2-5
CDR3aa: ATVHRAEAF; d_gene: -; v_gene: TRBV15; j_gene: TRBJ1-1
CDR3aa: ASSSGGQGLGEQY; d_gene: TRBD1; v_gene: TRBV6-5; j_gene: TRBJ2-7
CDR3aa: AIRGQRYEQY; d_gene: TRBD1; v_gene: TRBV6-6; j_gene: TRBJ2-7
CDR3aa: ASKPKRGQMNTEAF; d_gene: TRBD1; v_gene: TRBV27; j_gene: TRBJ1-1
CDR3aa: ASSPSAGWGGETQY; d_gene: -; v_gene: TRBV7-2; j_gene: TRBJ2-5
CDR3aa: ASSAGRGYEQY; d_gene: -; v_gene: TRBV19; j_gene: TRBJ2-7
CDR3aa: AGLLAGVGEQY; d_gene: TRBD2; v_gene: TRBV30; j_gene: TRBJ2-7
CDR3aa: ASSLTSPSTDTQY; d_gene: -; v_gene: TRBV5-1; j_gene: TRBJ2-3
CDR3aa: ASSQDTNRVYNEQF; d_gene: -; v_gene: TRBV4-3; j_gene: TRBJ2-1
CDR3aa: ASSAIAGVLETQY; d_gene: TRBD2; v_gene: TRBV9; j_gene: TRBJ2-5
CDR3aa: ASTSFPGTRSSYNSPLH; d_gene: -; v_gene: TRBV5-8; j_gene: TRBJ1-6
CDR3aa: ASSIGGRVNTEAF; d_gene: -; v_gene: TRBV19; j_gene: TRBJ1-1
CDR3aa: ASSTRGRQGLNTEAF; d_gene: TRBD1; v_gene: TRBV7-2; j_gene: TRBJ1-1
CDR3aa: ASSLGLAGTYEQY; d_gene: TRBD2; v_gene: TRBV5-1; j_gene: -
CDR3aa: ASSLRQGPESPLH; d_gene: -; v_gene: TRBV9; j_gene: TRBJ1-6
CDR3aa: ASRRTAQETQY; d_gene: -; v_gene: TRBV7-8; j_gene: TRBJ2-5
CDR3aa: ASSYDRNSPLH; d_gene: -; v_gene: TRBV6-5; j_gene: TRBJ1-6
CDR3aa: ASSERTGDSPLH; d_gene: TRBD1; v_gene: TRBV9; j_gene: TRBJ1-6